This TCR beta chain appears in the sequencing data of a study of T cell changes during pregnancy in multiple sclerosis. CDR1 and CDR2 from the germline V gene are SQVTM and ANQGSEA. The CDR3 covers 11 residues. V was cut by 7 bases and J by 8 bases, with 12 bases left in between. Some clones are missing from TCRdb's copy, which holds only in-frame ones; the method was immunoSEQ multiplex PCR. Here the sample spans about 49,000 clones, 85% to 95% being singletons. This chain links TRBV29-1 with TRBJ2-1; D is possibly TRBD2 (5 bases). Sequences were derived from CD8+ T cells from peripheral blood mononuclear cells, sampled in the first trimester of pregnancy. The origin of this receptor is a female donor with multiple sclerosis, enrolled in a pregnancy study. The CDR3 region is CSADLKYEQFF. CDR3 bases: TGCAGCGCGGACTTGAAGTATGAGCAGTTCTTC.